A single sample gave rise to the 11 T cell receptor beta chains below, sequenced in a study of blood T cells in healthy people across ages. Primed by a sample-barcoded 5' primer and a J-beta primer mix, a second PCR proceeded for about 6 to 11 cycles. TCRdb analysed the 5' RACE reads with MiXCR anew, one entry per CDR3 protein. The sample has fewer than 900,000 distinct CDR3 sequences; around 36% are singletons. The sequencing sample was made of blood. The receptors here all came from a man younger than 35 in good health.

This clonotype was detected a few times. The V and J genes are TRBV20-1 and TRBJ2-1; 7 positions match TRBD1. From germline, CDR1 is DFQATT and CDR2 SNEGSKA (reference sequence). The CDR3 loop spans 15 amino acids. After removal of 3 bases from V and 8 bases from J, the junction contained 13 bases not matched to a gene. CDR3 sequence reads: CSASKETGIGDEQFF. As DNA, the CDR3 is TGCAGTGCTAGCAAGGAGACAGGGATTGGGGATGAGCAGTTCTTC.

The CDR3 spells CASSVLGLGTEAFF. Written as DNA, the CDR3 is TGTGCCAGCAGTGTACTGGGCCTGGGCACTGAAGCTTTCTTT. The rearrangement links TRBV25-1 to TRBJ1-1; D ambiguous. CDR1 is MGHDK, CDR2 SYGVNS, per germline. There are 14 residues in the CDR3. Trimming shortened V by 4 bases and J by 4 bases, and 13 bases separated the two germline ends.

This chain links TRBV7-9 with TRBJ1-2; no definite D call. The CDR3 is made up of 14 amino acids. V was shortened by 0 bases and J by 4 bases, with 9 bases between the two germline ends. CDR1 and CDR2 (germline): SEHNR, FQNEAQ (reference sequence). CDR3 residues: CASSLAEVGYGYTF. The CDR3 region has the DNA TGTGCCAGCAGCTTAGCTGAAGTCGGCTATGGCTACACCTTC.

This rearrangement joins TRBV5-1 to TRBJ1-4; perhaps TRBD1 as D (5 bases). Deletions cut 2 bases from V and 8 bases from J, with 19 bases between. Germline V gives CDR1 SGHRS, CDR2 YFSETQ. The CDR3 sequence is 16 residues long. CDR3 sequence reads: CASSFYPGPLKEKLFF. In DNA form, the CDR3 reads TGCGCCAGCAGCTTTTATCCGGGACCCCTTAAGGAAAAACTGTTTTTT.

The V and J genes are TRBV10-3 and TRBJ1-2; D is undetermined. The CDR3 is 12 residues long. Germline V lookup: CDR1 ENHRY, CDR2 SYGVKD. Trimming removed 10 bases from V and 3 bases from J, with 12 bases in between. This chain's CDR3 is CATQKGDYGYTF. CDR3 coding DNA: TGTGCCACCCAGAAAGGAGACTATGGCTACACCTTC.

This sequence joins TRBV20-1 and TRBJ2-1, with a possible D match to TRBD1 (6 bases). V was trimmed by 6 bases and J by 6 bases, leaving 15 bases between them. CDR3 length: 13 amino acids. Germline CDR1 and CDR2: DFQATT and SNEGSKA (reference sequence). The CDR3 reads CSAPPTGTNEQFF. In DNA form, the CDR3 reads TGCAGTGCCCCGCCGACAGGAACCAATGAGCAGTTCTTC.

The chain links TRBV4-1 to TRBJ1-2; D unclear. CDR3 length: 16 amino acids. CDR1 is MGHRA and CDR2 is YSYEKL in the germline V gene. V was trimmed by 3 bases and J by 1 base, leaving 15 bases between them. The CDR3 here is CASSQNSQRLNYGYTF. The DNA for the CDR3 is TGCGCCAGCAGCCAGAACTCCCAGAGACTTAACTATGGCTACACCTTC.

The rearrangement joins TRBV6-1 to TRBJ2-1, with a weak D call TRBD1 (5 bases). The CDR3 has 13 residues. The germline gives CDR1 MNHNS, CDR2 SASEGT. Trimming removed 2 bases from V and 8 bases from J, with 10 bases in between. The CDR3 is CASSEQGIDEQFF. CDR3 coding DNA: TGTGCCAGCAGTGAACAGGGTATCGATGAGCAGTTCTTC.

This clonotype has more than one count but fewer than ten. This rearrangement joins TRBV5-4 to TRBJ2-2; D ambiguous. CDR1 and CDR2 from the germline V gene are SGHNT and YYREEE (reference sequence). The CDR3 totals 16 residues. Trimming cost V 0 bases and J 0 bases, with 9 bases left between them. The CDR3 is CASSLDQATNTGELFF. The CDR3 DNA sequence: TGTGCCAGCAGCTTGGACCAGGCGACGAACACCGGGGAGCTGTTTTTT.

The chain employs TRBV10-3 and TRBJ2-2, with 9 bases lining up with TRBD1. This CDR3 contains 16 residues. Germline V gene data show CDR1 as ENHRY and CDR2 as SYGVKD. With V trimmed by 3 bases and J by 0 bases, 2 bases remained unmatched. The chain's CDR3 is CAISDYRGPNTGELFF. The CDR3 coding sequence is TGTGCCATCAGTGATTACAGGGGGCCGAACACCGGGGAGCTGTTTTTT.

The sample holds a few counts of this clonotype. The genes are TRBV14 and TRBJ1-2; D is possibly TRBD1 (5 bases). This CDR3 spans 16 amino acids. V was shortened by 6 bases and J by 6 bases, with 23 bases between the two germline ends. The germline gives CDR1 SGHDN, CDR2 FVKESK. CDR3 coding DNA: TGTGCCAGCAGTCGAGAGTCCGCCAGGGTAAAGGATGGCTACACCTTC. It yields the protein CASSRESARVKDGYTF.